This is a list of T cell receptor beta chains from one sample in a study of PD-1 blockade in classical Hodgkin lymphoma. The method was immunoSEQ multiplex PCR; TCRdb's version includes in-frame clones alone and lacks a portion of them. This sample carries fewer than 8,500 clones, about four fifths of them seen once, and the ten largest clones take 8.1%. Sequencing input: peripheral blood mononuclear cells (PBMCs). These receptors originate from a human donor with classical Hodgkin lymphoma. CDR3s leave out the opening cysteine and the closing phenylalanine or tryptophan. The order of the fields is V gene, J gene, CDR3 protein.

>TRBV10-3|TRBJ1-1
AISGQLNTEAF
>TRBV18|TRBJ2-3
ASSPDSGTDTQY
>TRBV6-1|TRBJ1-1
ASSLTGNTEAF
>TRBV30|TRBJ2-3
AWSTDQDTQY
>TRBV19|TRBJ2-7
ASSPQVGRIPNEQY
>TRBV27|TRBJ1-4
ASSFNWDIGEKLF
>TRBV6-1|TRBJ2-3
ASSVEGSDTQY
>TRBV27|TRBJ2-1
ASSPTSGGGYNEQF
>TRBV30|TRBJ1-6
ALSQGAESPLH
>TRBV6-1|TRBJ1-5
ASSESEQGNQPQH
>TRBV27|TRBJ2-2
ASSLGRGGELF
>TRBV6-1|TRBJ2-2
ASSEEGAFTGELF
>TRBV6-1|TRBJ2-3
ASSEEVGGTDTQY
>TRBV28|TRBJ1-2
ASSSWGASGYT
>TRBV2|TRBJ1-6
ASSYGQGAVYNSPLH
>TRBV5-1|TRBJ2-5
ASSPVGQETQY
>TRBV30|TRBJ2-7
AWNGGPSSYEQY
>TRBV4-1|TRBJ2-1
ASSQEKGAQF
>TRBV7-9|TRBJ1-2
ASSFGTGVNYGYT
>TRBV19|TRBJ2-2
ASSGQFTNTGELF
>TRBV5-4|TRBJ2-1
ASSSGQNNEQF
>TRBV5-1|TRBJ1-1
ASSLEGLGTGATEAF
>TRBV2|TRBJ1-1
ASYWGRNTEAF
>TRBV5-1|TRBJ1-2
ASSFEGDDGYT
>TRBV2|TRBJ1-1
ASRVDLNTEAF
>TRBV7-2|TRBJ2-3
ASSYSLDTQY
>TRBV5-1|TRBJ2-2
ASSPGTTNTGELF
>TRBV28|TRBJ2-3
ASSSQGKDTQY
>TRBV19|TRBJ1-5
ASSILGGRPQH
>TRBV7-3|TRBJ1-6
ASSLGGLNNSPLH
>TRBV2|TRBJ1-2
ASSSEGDGYT
>TRBV5-1|TRBJ2-7
ASSLVSGSAHEQY
>TRBV6-1|TRBJ2-7
ASSEGQGGSYEQY
>TRBV2|TRBJ2-5
ASTLGQGFGTQY
>TRBV6-6|TRBJ1-5
ASGRDRPYSNQPQH
>TRBV6-1|TRBJ1-4
ASSEGSTNEKLF
>TRBV2|TRBJ1-4
ASSEEGPYNEKLF
>TRBV11-2|TRBJ2-1
ASSLSGGGWDEQF
>TRBV7-9|TRBJ2-7
ASSPVAGVGEQY
>TRBV6-1|TRBJ1-2
ASSEASIITSNYGYT
>TRBV7-9|TRBJ1-4
ASSFGRESSNEKLF
>TRBV5-1|TRBJ1-1
ASSLGRGGVDTEAF
>TRBV5-1|TRBJ2-2
ASSLDLANTGELF
>TRBV4-1|TRBJ2-5
ASSQRMDRGQETQY
>TRBV2|TRBJ2-7
ASSEGFYEQY
>TRBV6-5|TRBJ2-7
ASSYSRFSYEQY
>TRBV10-3|TRBJ2-5
AIAAAGGLGETQY
>TRBV4-1|TRBJ1-2
ASSQDGQTYGYT
>TRBV19|TRBJ2-3
ASSPSTDTQY
>TRBV5-4|TRBJ2-1
ASSLIQGANEQF
>TRBV5-1|TRBJ2-3
ASRWDRGGDTQY
>TRBV5-4|TRBJ2-7
ASSSGQGLSYEQY
>TRBV6-1|TRBJ2-3
ASSDGPPEGDTQY
>TRBV2|TRBJ2-1
ASILLQGAGEQF
>TRBV2|TRBJ2-5
ASKGLAGVETQY
>TRBV6-1|TRBJ1-2
ARGQPNYGYT
>TRBV6-5|TRBJ2-7
ASSTRGTYEQY